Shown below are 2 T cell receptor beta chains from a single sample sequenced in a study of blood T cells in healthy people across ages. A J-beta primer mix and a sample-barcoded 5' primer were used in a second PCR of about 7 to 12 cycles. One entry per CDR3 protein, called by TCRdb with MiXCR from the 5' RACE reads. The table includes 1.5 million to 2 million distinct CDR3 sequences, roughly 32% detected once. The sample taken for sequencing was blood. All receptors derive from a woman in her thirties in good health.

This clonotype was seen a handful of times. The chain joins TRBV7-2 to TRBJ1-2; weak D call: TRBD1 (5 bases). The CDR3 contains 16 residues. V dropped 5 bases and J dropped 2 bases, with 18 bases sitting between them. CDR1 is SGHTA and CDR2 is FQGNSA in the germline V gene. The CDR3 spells CASSPHPGVGNYGYTF. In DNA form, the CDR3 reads TGTGCCAGCAGCCCACACCCGGGGGTTGGCAACTATGGCTACACCTTC. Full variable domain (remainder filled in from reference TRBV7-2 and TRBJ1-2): GAGVSQSPSNKVTEKGKDVELRCDPISGHTALYWYRQSLGQGLEFLIYFQGNSAPDKSGLPSDRFSAERTGGSVSTLTIQRTQQEDSAVYLCASSPHPGVGNYGYTFGSGTRLTVV.

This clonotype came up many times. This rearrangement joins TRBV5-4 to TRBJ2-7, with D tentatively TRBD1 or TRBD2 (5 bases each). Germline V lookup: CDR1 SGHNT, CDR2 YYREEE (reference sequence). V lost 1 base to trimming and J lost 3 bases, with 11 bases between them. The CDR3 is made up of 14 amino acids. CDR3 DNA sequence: TGTGCCAGCAGCTTGACGGGACGGGGCTACGAGCAGTACTTC. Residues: CASSLTGRGYEQYF.